This TCR beta chain came from a study of cytomegalovirus exposure and HLA in healthy donors. Findings of the study overall: Within an earlier analysis, most TCR beta V segments proved productive either about 87% or about 30% of the time.

60 Vbeta and 13 Jbeta primers were used in PCR. The protocol was immunoSEQ multiplex PCR, while the TCRdb copy is restricted to in-frame clones and leaves out a portion. In the table there are around 200,000 clones, around three quarters of which are singletons. Per germline, CDR1 LGHNA and CDR2 YSLEER. CDR3 length: 16 residues. Trimming removed 0 bases at V and 6 bases at J, with 14 bases between. This clone appeared once. Antigen: not known. The receptor comes from a woman aged 25 to 39 in good health and CMV-seropositive. The sequenced sample was PBMCs. The V call is TRBV4-3, the J call TRBJ2-2, with TRBD2 as a possible D gene (6 bases). DNA of the CDR3: TGCGCCAGCAGCCAAGATCGGGGGACCCCACCCGGGGAGCTGTTTTTT. As protein: CASSQDRGTPPGELFF.